This T cell receptor beta chain was recovered during a study of blood T cells in healthy people across ages. Study-wide context: Researchers report that template switching captured about one barcoded beta molecule per two T cells.

Drawing of peripheral blood yielded approximately 10 milliliters from each donor. Per-sample PBMC isolation yielded at least 6 million cells. The CDR3 loop spans 16 amino acids. Trimming at V came to 5 bases and at J to 7 bases, leaving 14 bases not matched to a gene. A second PCR of 7 to 11 cycles used a sample-barcoded 5' primer and a J-beta primer mix. MiXCR, applied by TCRdb to the 5' RACE reads, yields one record per CDR3 protein. The sample comprises about 1.6 million distinct CDR3 sequences, roughly a third of which are singletons, and around 11% rests with the top ten. The sample consisted of blood. The V call is TRBV12-3 or TRBV12-4, the J call TRBJ2-1; 7 positions match TRBD2. The sequence came from a woman aged 25 to 39 in good health. This CDR3 is CASSLGGTTNQNEQFF. CDR3 sequence (DNA): TGTGCCAGCAGTCTCGGCGGGACTACCAACCAGAATGAGCAGTTCTTC.